The 19 T cell receptor beta chains given below trace back to one sample, sequenced in a study of blood T cell repertoires in COVID-19. Method: immunoSEQ multiplex PCR; TCRdb's copy keeps in-frame clones and lacks some. The table lists some 200,000 clones, around 90% of them singletons, with approximately 21% in the top ten. The material sequenced was peripheral blood. These receptors came from a man aged 60 to 75 with active or convalescent COVID-19.

The V gene is TRBV7-9, the J gene TRBJ1-2, with 7 positions matching TRBD1. Trimming took 5 bases from V and 6 from J; bases not matched to a gene: 9. The length of the CDR3 is 14 residues. The germline CDR1 and CDR2 sequences are SEHNR and FQNEAQ (reference sequence). The CDR3 DNA reads TGTGCCAGCAGCCTCAAGGGGGCAGGCGATGGCTACACCTTC. It encodes CASSLKGAGDGYTF.

DNA of the CDR3: TGTGCCAGCAGCCAATCCGGGAGAGGGAACGGCTACACCTTC. This codes for CASSQSGRGNGYTF. The V gene is TRBV4-2, the J gene TRBJ1-2, with no clear D. Germline loops: CDR1 LGHNA, CDR2 YNFKEQ. The CDR3 spans 14 residues. V shed 2 bases and J shed 8 bases, with 15 bases lying between them.

The J gene is TRBJ1-6, the V gene TRBV19; D is undetermined. Trimming shortened V by 7 bases and J by 14 bases, and 21 bases separated the two germline ends. Germline CDR1 is LNHDA and CDR2 is SQIVND (reference sequence). The CDR3 loop spans 14 amino acids. Written as DNA, the CDR3 is TGTGCCAGTAATGGAGGGAGAGGCGCGGAGGCCCTCCACTTT. Protein sequence: CASNGGRGAEALHF.

The chain joins TRBV18 to TRBJ2-5, with TRBD2 as a possible D gene (6 bases). The CDR3 extends over 15 amino acids. The germline V and J ends were trimmed by 6 bases and 1 base, with 15 bases remaining between them. Germline V gene sequence: CDR1 KGHSH, CDR2 LQKENI. This chain's CDR3 is CASSRETAFQETQYF. CDR3 sequence (DNA): TGTGCCAGCTCCCGGGAGACTGCCTTCCAAGAGACCCAGTACTTC.

The V and J genes are TRBV6-5 and TRBJ1-1; TRBD1 is a possible D gene (6 bases). Trimming took off 4 bases at V and 0 bases at J, with 9 bases between the two ends. This CDR3 is built from 14 residues. CDR1 and CDR2 (germline): MNHEY, SVGAGI. CDR3 sequence: CASSSTGMNTEAFF. CDR3 in DNA: TGTGCCAGCAGTTCGACAGGTATGAACACTGAAGCTTTCTTT.

This chain uses TRBV5-6 with TRBJ2-7; the match to TRBD2 covers 7 bases. Germline CDR1 reads SGHDT; CDR2 reads YYEEEE. Germline trimming cut 4 bases from V and 6 bases from J; bases unmatched to any gene: 7. The CDR3 spans 13 residues. For the CDR3, the DNA is TGTGCCAGCAGCCCGGGGGGAGGGCGCGAGCAGTACTTC. It is translated as CASSPGGGREQYF.

The rearrangement links TRBV19 to TRBJ1-5, with TRBD1 identical over 9 bases. The V and J ends lost 5 bases and 7 bases, in that order; junction bases with no gene match: 9. From germline, CDR1 is LNHDA and CDR2 SQIVND (reference sequence). The CDR3 runs to 15 residues. The CDR3 sequence: CASSVMTGGGQPQHF. DNA for the CDR3: TGTGCCAGTAGTGTAATGACAGGGGGAGGGCAGCCCCAGCATTTT. The whole variable domain, filled in from reference TRBV19 and TRBJ1-5, reads DGGITQSPKYLFRKEGQNVTLSCEQNLNHDAMYWYRQDPGQGLRLIYYSQIVNDFQKGDIAEGYSVSREKKESFPLTVTSAQKNPTAFYLCASSVMTGGGQPQHFGDGTRLSIL.

This chain uses TRBV4-1 with TRBJ1-3, with D hard to call. The CDR3 sequence is 18 residues long. The V gene lost 1 base and the J gene lost 0 bases, with 16 bases spanning the gap. CDR1 and CDR2 (germline): MGHRA, YSYEKL. CDR3 DNA sequence: TGCGCCAGCAGCCAAGCAGGCTCAAACTTGATCTCTGGAAACACCATATATTTT. Translation: CASSQAGSNLISGNTIYF.

This rearrangement joins TRBV7-9 to TRBJ1-6, with a weak D call TRBD1 (5 bases). This CDR3 spans 13 amino acids. Germline assignment: CDR1 SEHNR and CDR2 FQNEAQ (reference sequence). Trimming took off 5 bases at V and 7 bases at J, with 9 bases between the two ends. CDR3 sequence: CASSPQGNSPLHF. CDR3 bases: TGTGCCAGCAGCCCCCAGGGAAATTCACCCCTCCACTTT.

About this clone itself: This specimen includes other DNA sequences encoding the same CDR3. The genes are TRBV2 and TRBJ2-5, with a tentative D call TRBD1 (6 bases). Trimming removed 4 bases at V and 5 bases at J, with 8 bases between. Germline V gene data show CDR1 as SNHLY and CDR2 as FYNNEI. This CDR3 has 12 residues. CDR3 nucleotides: TGTGCCAGCAGTGTCAGGGGCGAGACCCAGTACTTC. It specifies CASSVRGETQYF. Variable domain in full (rest from reference TRBV2 and TRBJ2-5): EPEVTQTPSHQVTQMGQEVILRCVPISNHLYFYWYRQILGQKVEFLVSFYNNEISEKSEIFDDQFSVERPDGSNFTLKIRSTKLEDSAMYFCASSVRGETQYFGPGTRLLVL.

The chain has TRBV9 and TRBJ1-5, with D perhaps matching TRBD1 (6 bases). The V gene's germline CDR1 is SGDLS and CDR2 YYNGEE. The CDR3 sequence is 15 residues long. V gave up 0 bases and J gave up 3 bases, with 10 bases separating them. CDR3 DNA: TGTGCCAGCAGCGTAGGAGGGGGTCCCAATCAGCCCCAGCATTTT. Its protein is CASSVGGGPNQPQHF.

The chain joins TRBV4-1 to TRBJ1-4, with D tentatively TRBD1 (5 bases). The CDR3 sequence is 15 residues long. CDR1 MGHRA and CDR2 YSYEKL come from the germline V gene. V lost 1 base, J lost 1 base, and 7 bases lay in between. The CDR3 DNA sequence: TGCGCCAGCAGCCAAGGCGACAGAACTAATGAAAAACTGTTTTTT. It translates to CASSQGDRTNEKLFF.

The gene calls are TRBV20-1 and TRBJ2-4, with D possibly TRBD2 on 5 matching bases. V dropped 3 bases and J dropped 1 base, with 7 bases sitting between them. Germline-derived CDR1 and CDR2 are DFQATT and SNEGSKA (reference sequence). This CDR3 spans 13 amino acids. This chain's CDR3 is CSASRGAKNIQYF. DNA of the CDR3: TGCAGTGCTAGTCGAGGGGCCAAAAACATTCAGTACTTC.

The chain has TRBV5-4 and TRBJ1-2, with 10 bases lining up with TRBD1. The V gene's germline CDR1 is SGHNT and CDR2 YYREEE (reference sequence). CDR3 length: 15 residues. V shed 4 bases, J shed 2 bases, and the junction held 5 bases outside the gene matches. The CDR3 region has the DNA TGTGCCAGCAGCCAGGGACAGGGGCAGAACTATGGCTACACCTTC. Translating it yields CASSQGQGQNYGYTF.

The gene calls are TRBV6-1 and TRBJ1-2; a weak D match, TRBD1 (6 bases). The V end lost 3 bases, the J end lost 6 bases, and 14 bases lay between the germline ends. Germline V CDR1 and CDR2: MNHNS, SASEGT. The CDR3 length is 14 residues. CDR3 loop: CASSEGAGLDGYTF. DNA for the CDR3: TGTGCCAGCAGTGAGGGGGCGGGTTTAGATGGCTACACCTTC.

The chain combines TRBV19 with TRBJ1-5, with D tentatively TRBD1 (5 bases). From germline, CDR1 is LNHDA and CDR2 SQIVND (reference sequence). V dropped 4 bases and J dropped 3 bases, with 10 bases sitting between them. The CDR3 consists of 14 residues. The CDR3 region has the DNA TGTGCCAGTAGTAGAAGACAGTCCAATCAGCCCCAGCATTTT. It encodes CASSRRQSNQPQHF.

This clone appeared a single time. The chain combines TRBV5-1 with TRBJ1-3; no clear D. This CDR3 spans 17 amino acids. Trimming took 4 bases from V and 0 from J, leaving 17 bases between them. CDR1 SGHRS and CDR2 YFSETQ come from the germline V gene. The CDR3 loop is CASSPTPGGSSGNTIYF. The DNA of the CDR3 is TGCGCCAGCAGCCCAACCCCGGGAGGCTCCTCTGGAAACACCATATATTTT.

The gene calls are TRBV6-5 and TRBJ2-5; no clear D. CDR3 length equals 12 residues. CDR1 is MNHEY, CDR2 SVGAGI, per germline. V lost 7 bases, J lost 1 base, and 7 bases lay in between. The CDR3: CASTSAQETQYF. The DNA for the CDR3 is TGTGCCAGCACCAGCGCCCAAGAGACCCAGTACTTC.

The chain uses TRBV2 and TRBJ1-6; D not certain. The CDR3 loop spans 13 amino acids. Germline loops: CDR1 SNHLY, CDR2 FYNNEI. The ends were cut back, 7 bases at V and 3 bases at J, with 7 bases in the middle. CDR3 region: CASNVYYNSPLHF. The CDR3 bases are TGTGCCAGCAATGTCTACTATAATTCACCCCTCCACTTT.